These 15 T cell receptor beta chains came from one sample sequenced in a study of T cell responses to AZD1222 COVID-19 vaccine. Method: immunoSEQ multiplex PCR; TCRdb's copy keeps in-frame clones and lacks some. Seen here are 120,000 to 150,000 clones, around 91% observed once, and the top ten hold around 5.5%. The sequencing here drew on peripheral blood, taken on day 0 of AZD1222 vaccination. All receptors derive from an adult in good health.

This clone was found once. The chain couples TRBV27 to TRBJ2-7; no clear D. CDR1 and CDR2 (germline): MNHEY, SMNVEV (reference sequence). The CDR3 loop spans 15 amino acids. Trimming shortened V by 6 bases and J by 0 bases, and 15 bases separated the two germline ends. The CDR3 here is CASRHRPVYSYEQYF. The CDR3 DNA reads TGTGCCAGCAGGCACAGACCCGTCTACTCCTACGAGCAGTACTTC.

V gene TRBV5-1 combines with J gene TRBJ2-2; no reliable D call. The V and J ends lost 1 base and 4 bases respectively, with 14 bases between them. The CDR3 runs 16 residues. Germline loops: CDR1 SGHRS, CDR2 YFSETQ. The CDR3 reads CASSLKDGSGTGELFF. The CDR3 DNA reads TGCGCCAGCAGCTTGAAGGACGGGTCGGGCACCGGGGAGCTGTTTTTT.

V and J are TRBV6-5 and TRBJ1-2; 10 bases are shared with TRBD1. Germline CDR1 and CDR2: MNHEY and SVGAGI. The V gene end was trimmed by 0 bases and the J gene end by 7 bases; junction bases not matched to a gene: 5. The length of the CDR3 is 15 residues. The CDR3 protein is CASSYSTGGASGYTF. The CDR3 nucleotides read TGTGCCAGCAGTTACTCGACAGGGGGCGCATCTGGCTACACCTTC.

About this clone itself: At one of its ends the junction is not consistent with the germline gene, which may arise from a read error. The rearrangement links TRBV7-7 to TRBJ2-5; the D gene is possibly TRBD1 (6 bases). The CDR3 totals 15 residues. Germline V gene data show CDR1 as SSHAT and CDR2 as FNYEAQ (reference sequence). The CDR3 is CASSLASSRGETQYF. DNA of the CDR3: TGTGCTAGCAGCTTAGCCAGCAGCAGGGGAGAGACCCAGTACTTC.

The V gene is TRBV5-1, the J gene TRBJ2-1; D gene unclear. CDR3 length: 16 residues. Germline V lookup: CDR1 SGHRS, CDR2 YFSETQ. The V end was cut by 1 base, the J end by 0 bases, with 11 bases between. As DNA, the CDR3 is TGCGCCAGCAGCTTGTACATGCAAGACTCCTACAATGAGCAGTTCTTC. Translated: CASSLYMQDSYNEQFF.

Only one count was recorded for this clone. The chain combines TRBV28 with TRBJ2-7; the match to TRBD2 covers 8 bases. Losses at the gene ends were 3 bases for V and 7 bases for J; bases not matched to a gene: 11. The CDR3 has 15 residues. Germline CDR1 is MDHEN and CDR2 is SYDVKM. The CDR3 nucleotides are TGTGCCAGCAGTTTCCTGCGGGAGGCCCAAAAAGAGCAGTACTTC. Its translation is CASSFLREAQKEQYF.

The chain uses TRBV28 and TRBJ2-7; TRBD1 agrees at 9 bases. J lost 2 bases, V lost 2 bases, and 1 base had no gene match. The CDR3 spans 14 residues. Germline CDR1 and CDR2: MDHEN and SYDVKM. CDR3 DNA: TGTGCCAGCAGTTTACGGGACAGGGCCTACGAGCAGTACTTC. Its protein product is CASSLRDRAYEQYF.

The table lists this clone with a count of one. Other DNA sequences in the same sample also yield this CDR3. This sequence joins TRBV18 and TRBJ1-4, with a weak D call TRBD1 (5 bases). From germline, CDR1 is KGHSH and CDR2 LQKENI. V was trimmed by 3 bases and J by 1 base, leaving 6 bases between them. CDR3 length: 14 residues. The CDR3 DNA sequence: TGTGCCAGCTCACCTGACAGAACTAATGAAAAACTGTTTTTT. This translates into CASSPDRTNEKLFF.

V is TRBV7-2 and J is TRBJ2-3; 10 bases fit TRBD2. The CDR3 covers 18 residues. V lost 2 bases and J lost 0; bases outside the gene matches: 8. Looked up from germline, CDR1 is SGHTA and CDR2 is FQGNSA. In DNA, the CDR3 is TGTGCCAGCAGCTTAATAGCGGGGGGTTTCACTAGCACAGATACGCAGTATTTT. Its protein is CASSLIAGGFTSTDTQYF.

The chain couples TRBV7-9 to TRBJ1-5; D is possibly TRBD1 (6 bases). This CDR3 region has 13 residues. Looked up from germline, CDR1 is SEHNR and CDR2 is FQNEAQ (reference sequence). Trimming pared 8 bases from V and 6 bases from J, leaving 14 bases between. CDR3 sequence: CASCNEGVQPQHF. The CDR3 region has the DNA TGTGCCAGCTGCAATGAGGGGGTTCAGCCCCAGCATTTT.

This chain joins TRBV9 and TRBJ2-7; D remains unclear. The V gene's germline CDR1 is SGDLS and CDR2 YYNGEE. With 0 bases removed from V and 5 bases from J, the gap between germline ends came to 9 bases. This CDR3 spans 13 amino acids. The CDR3 coding sequence is TGTGCCAGCAGCGTAGCCCCTCACGACGAGCAGTACTTC. It codes for CASSVAPHDEQYF. The variable domain in full, completed from reference TRBV9 and TRBJ2-7, reads DSGVTQTPKHLITATGQRVTLRCSPRSGDLSVYWYQQSLDQGLQFLIQYYNGEERAKGNILERFSAQQFPDLHSELNLSSLELGDSALYFCASSVAPHDEQYFGPGTRLTVT.

The gene calls are TRBV24-1 and TRBJ1-5; no reliable D call. This CDR3 comprises 14 residues. CDR1 and CDR2 (germline): KGHDR, SFDVKD. V gave up 3 bases and J gave up 0 bases, with 5 bases separating them. DNA for the CDR3: TGTGCCACCAGTGATCCGTCTAGCAATCAGCCCCAGCATTTT. This translates into CATSDPSSNQPQHF.

V is TRBV5-4 and J is TRBJ2-1, with D tentatively TRBD1 (5 bases). The germline V gene encodes CDR1 SGHNT and CDR2 YYREEE (reference sequence). V dropped 4 bases and J dropped 4 bases, with 6 bases sitting between them. The CDR3 covers 12 residues. CDR3 bases: TGTGCCAGCAGCCGGACATACAATGAGCAGTTCTTC. This gives the protein CASSRTYNEQFF. Supplemented by reference TRBV5-4 and TRBJ2-1, the full variable domain reads ETGVTQSPTHLIKTRGQQVTLRCSSQSGHNTVSWYQQALGQGPQFIFQYYREEENGRGNFPPRFSGLQFPNYSSELNVNALELDDSALYLCASSRTYNEQFFGPGTRLTVL.

This clone has just a few counts. The chain employs TRBV29-1 and TRBJ2-2; 7 positions match TRBD2. The germline CDR1 and CDR2 sequences are SQVTM and ANQGSEA. With V trimmed by 7 bases and J by 5 bases, 7 bases remained unmatched. This CDR3 contains 13 residues. CDR3 DNA sequence: TGCAGCGGGTCGGAGGGAGGGACCGGGGAGCTGTTTTTT. Translated, it gives CSGSEGGTGELFF.

Regarding this clone: The same CDR3 is also encoded by other DNA sequences in this sample. This chain joins TRBV4-2 and TRBJ2-7; D is ambiguous. Between the trimmed V and J ends, which lost 0 bases and 4 bases, there was a span of 7 bases. The CDR3 sequence is 13 residues long. Germline V gene lookup returns CDR1 LGHNA and CDR2 YNFKEQ. In DNA, the CDR3 is TGTGCCAGCAGCCAAGATCGCTCGTACGAGCAGTACTTC. Its translation: CASSQDRSYEQYF.